These 7 T cell receptor beta chains originate from one sample sequenced in a study of OX40 agonist ivuxolimab in advanced cancers. Sequenced by immunoSEQ multiplex PCR; TCRdb stores in-frame clones only, minus some. The sample lists about 56,000 clones, 82% occurring once. The starting material was CD4+ or CD8+ T cells sorted from blood, obtained in a trial of the OX40 agonist ivuxolimab. The source of these receptors is an adult with an advanced solid tumor such as melanoma, head and neck, liver or kidney cancer.

This clone was seen a few times. This rearrangement joins TRBV28 to TRBJ1-2; no clear D gene. This CDR3 region has 15 residues. Trimming shortened V by 6 bases and J by 2 bases, and 16 bases separated the two germline ends. Germline CDR1 and CDR2: MDHEN and SYDVKM. CDR3 sequence: CASSPRRSINYGYTF. CDR3 bases: TGTGCCAGCAGCCCACGACGTTCGATAAACTATGGCTACACCTTC.

This chain links TRBV6-5 with TRBJ1-1, with D unresolved. The germline gives CDR1 MNHEY, CDR2 SVGAGI. V shed 5 bases and J shed 0 bases, with 7 bases lying between them. The CDR3 runs to 13 residues. The CDR3 coding sequence is TGTGCCAGCAGTACGACGGTGAACACTGAAGCTTTCTTT. It yields the protein CASSTTVNTEAFF.

The chain carries TRBV10-2 and TRBJ2-2; 9 bases fit TRBD2. Trimming removed 6 bases from V and 1 base from J; junction bases left unmatched: 0. The germline V gene has CDR1 WSHSY and CDR2 SAAADI. The CDR3 is made up of 14 amino acids. The CDR3: CASRTSGNTGELFF. In nucleotides, the CDR3 is TGCGCCAGCAGGACTAGCGGGAACACCGGGGAGCTGTTTTTT.

This chain links TRBV6-1 with TRBJ1-2, with TRBD1 matching 8 bases. CDR1 MNHNS and CDR2 SASEGT come from the germline V gene. There are 15 residues in the CDR3. Trimming removed 5 bases from V and 4 bases from J; junction bases left unmatched: 9. DNA of the CDR3: TGTGCCAGCAGTTCTCCAGGGGGCGCCGGCTATGGCTACACCTTC. This codes for CASSSPGGAGYGYTF.

The rearrangement joins TRBV29-1 to TRBJ2-1, with D possibly TRBD2 on 5 matching bases. Per germline, CDR1 SQVTM and CDR2 ANQGSEA. The CDR3 runs 12 residues. Trimming pared 6 bases from V and 8 bases from J, leaving 14 bases between. CDR3 protein: CSVGDRTDEQFF. In nucleotides, the CDR3 is TGCAGCGTGGGAGATAGGACCGATGAGCAGTTCTTC.

The chain combines TRBV5-6 with TRBJ2-1; D is unresolved. This CDR3 has 13 residues. Germline assignment: CDR1 SGHDT and CDR2 YYEEEE. Trimming pared 0 bases from V and 7 bases from J, leaving 8 bases between. The CDR3 loop reads CASSLGRANEQFF. CDR3 nucleotides: TGTGCCAGCAGCTTGGGAAGGGCGAATGAGCAGTTCTTC.

This chain uses TRBV7-2 with TRBJ1-1, with a tentative D call TRBD1 (5 bases). This CDR3 is built from 13 residues. Germline loops: CDR1 SGHTA, CDR2 FQGNSA. V gave up 1 base and J gave up 10 bases, with 13 bases separating them. The CDR3 nucleotides read TGTGCCAGCAGCTTAGAGAGGGGATGGGGAGCTTTCTTT. It translates to CASSLERGWGAFF.